Reported below is one T cell receptor (beta chain). Its specific antigen is unknown. No base qualities exist here, and no much larger clone lies one base off it. This specimen belongs to a study of a mutant IDH1 vaccine in newly diagnosed glioma (dated by TCRdb to about 2021). Context from the whole study: Across visits V03 through V10, patients got a total of eight vaccinations, given in weeks 1, 3, 5, 7, 11, 15, 19 and 23. In the chemotherapy-containing groups, vaccination started alongside temozolomide cycles, whereas in patients who had radiotherapy alone it started 4-6 weeks after radiotherapy. Of the approximately 33 treated patients, 62.5% were male and about 40% were female, and a mean age of approximately 40 years was recorded. Prior to enrollment, patients had been given standard therapy consisting of radiotherapy alone, temozolomide alone, or radiochemotherapy with temozolomide, with the combination given to most patients. Six visits were used for peripheral blood collection: V03 (baseline), V05, V07, V10, V12 and V13. Longitudinal TCRB deep sequencing was performed for roughly 25 treated patients wherever samples were available for exploratory analyses.

The method was the immunoSEQ multiplex PCR assay. Rearranged TCR beta chain sequences were amplified with the hsTCRB Kit following the manufacturer's protocol. TCRB libraries were sequenced on an Illumina MiSeq. The paper's data handling went like this. The kit vendor's proprietary platform handled demultiplexing, trimming and gene mapping. Held by TCRdb, this immuneACCESS table contains in-frame sequences only and omits some clones. Under half of the omission traces to an unresolved V gene where checked; the cause of the rest is unknown. V and J calls and clone size are copied from that table; D and trimming were computed from the DNA. The sample data list just over 65,000 clones, and roughly 84% of these were observed just once. The top ten hold 13% of the sample. Per the publication, the time point label means: week 23, last vaccination. Each vaccine dose, consisting of 300 ug of a 20-mer mutant IDH1 peptide in Montanide, was administered subcutaneously with topical imiquimod. Newly diagnosed WHO grade 3 or 4 IDH1-mutant astrocytomas showing loss of nuclear ATRX were present in the donors. The samples were drawn from NOA16, a multicentre, single-arm, open-label phase I trial in Germany that tested a mutant IDH1 peptide vaccine in humans for the first time. Genomic DNA for TCRB sequencing was isolated from EDTA blood with the DNeasy Blood and Tissue Kit.

From cysteine to phenylalanine, the CDR3 is 14 amino acids long. Only the CDR3 region is kept as DNA, spanning 42 bases read in frame from base 1. Taken from the germline V gene (reference sequence), the CDR1 and CDR2 loops are SGHNT and YYREEE. Compared with germline, V lacks 5 bases and J lacks 5 bases; bases without a gene match: 6. What the authors observed across the whole study: The authors noted that analyses of patient blood samples could not be reproduced because of sample limitations. Across multiple MHC alleles, vaccine-induced immune responses were seen in more than 90% of patients. Pseudoprogression seemed to be unrelated to changes in the top peripheral T cell clonotypes found by TCRB sequencing. Selection of PBMC samples for TCRB deep sequencing was based on availability.

This sequence originates from a young man with glioma. The sequence links TRBV5-4 to TRBJ1-4; 7 nucleotides in the junction match TRBD1. The source was PBMCs, collected from a glioma patient whose treatment included an IDH1 peptide vaccine. The CDR3 region reads CASSPDRRNEKLFF. The DNA sequence is TGTGCCAGCAGTCCGGACAGGAGGAATGAAAAACTGTTTTTT.